Included here is one T cell receptor (beta chain) sequence, with context. The study recruited people aged about 18 to 95 years across around 24 US areas. Allocation to cohorts depended on clinical history reported by the participants. All recovered Cohort 3 donors got two negative PCRs, got clearance, or saw symptom resolution. This entry belongs to a study of blood T cell repertoires in COVID-19. Sequencing was performed with immunoSEQ multiplex PCR; in TCRdb, only in-frame clones are kept and a portion is missing. The sample records 220,000 or so clones, around 88% being singletons. V lost 4 bases and J lost 0; bases outside the gene matches: 6. The germline V gene encodes CDR1 SQVTM and CDR2 ANQGSEA. The CDR3 runs 15 residues.

Material for sequencing was PBMCs or T cells enriched from blood (not recorded which). The source is a woman between 45 and 65 years old who had recovered from COVID-19. J is TRBJ1-1 and V is TRBV29-1; 9 bases are shared with TRBD1. CDR3 DNA sequence: TGCAGCGTTGGGGACAGGGCTTTTATGAACACTGAAGCTTTCTTT. Translating it yields CSVGDRAFMNTEAFF.